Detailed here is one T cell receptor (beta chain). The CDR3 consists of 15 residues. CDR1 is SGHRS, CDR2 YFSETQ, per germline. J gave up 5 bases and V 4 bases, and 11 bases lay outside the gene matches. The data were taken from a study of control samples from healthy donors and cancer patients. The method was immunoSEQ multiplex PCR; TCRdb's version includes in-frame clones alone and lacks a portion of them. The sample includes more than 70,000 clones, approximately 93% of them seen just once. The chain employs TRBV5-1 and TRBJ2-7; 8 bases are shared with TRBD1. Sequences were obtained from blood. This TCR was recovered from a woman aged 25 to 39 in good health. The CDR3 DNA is TGCGCCAGCAGCAACCCGACAGGGGATCACGACGAGCAGTACTTC. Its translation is CASSNPTGDHDEQYF.